This T cell receptor beta chain derives from a study of blood T cell repertoires in COVID-19. This clone appeared a few times. Using immunoSEQ multiplex PCR, the repertoire was profiled, and TCRdb retains in-frame clones only, with some absent. The data hold about 160,000 clones, with 77% observed a single time. The CDR3 is made up of 15 amino acids. The V gene's germline CDR1 is MNHEY and CDR2 SMNVEV (reference sequence). The V gene end was trimmed by 6 bases and the J gene end by 3 bases; junction bases not matched to a gene: 7. J is TRBJ2-3 and V is TRBV27, with 9 nucleotides matching TRBD1. This clonotype was obtained from a man between 65 and 85 years old with acute or convalescent COVID-19. Sequences were obtained from peripheral blood. The CDR3 loop reads CASSLAGTGTDTQYF. As DNA, the CDR3 is TGTGCCAGCAGCTTGGCCGGGACAGGGACAGATACGCAGTATTTT.